The present entry profiles one TCR beta chain with its context. V lost 4 bases and J 7 bases, leaving 11 bases between the germline ends. CDR3 length equals 13 residues. Per germline, CDR1 SGDLS and CDR2 YYNGEE. Healthy HIV-negative adults with no recent acute infections or vaccinations were recruited as donors. The assay was immunoSEQ multiplex PCR, and TCRdb's table has in-frame clones only and misses some. The data show about 1 million clones, about 76% seen once. This entry belongs to a study of shared clonotypes between healthy human individuals. The wider study: CD4 naive cells filled three plates per donor, CD4 memory three, CD8 naive two and CD8 memory one.

The chain is built from TRBV9 and TRBJ2-2, with a weak D call TRBD2 (6 bases). This sequence was found in a young man in good health. Material: memory CD4+ T cells sorted from blood. Subset specified: CD45RA-negative fraction. DNA of the CDR3: TGTGCCAGCAGCCCGGGGCGGGGCGGGGAGCTGTTTTTT. It encodes CASSPGRGGELFF.